These T cell receptor beta chains were read from a single sample in a study of blood T cells in healthy people across ages. MiXCR, run by TCRdb on the 5' RACE reads, gives a single entry per CDR3 protein. The repertoire holds roughly 900,000 distinct CDR3 sequences, roughly 43% seen once, with 13% in the top ten. Input material: blood. Receptors originate from a young man in good health. The CDR3 runs from the conserved cysteine through the conserved F or W. A D gene is named only where the DNA matches it firmly. Clone size, where shown, is once, few, many, or a class for clones that have expanded.

size	V	J	D	DNA	CDR3
once	TRBV10-3	TRBJ2-2	-	TGTGCCATCAGGGGCTCTACCGGGGAGCTGTTTTTT	CAIRGSTGELFF
-	TRBV12-3/TRBV12-4	TRBJ1-2	TRBD1	TGTGCCAGCAACATACAGGGGACCATCTACACCTTC	CASNIQGTIYTF
few	TRBV18	TRBJ1-2	-	TGTGCCAGCTCACCAAACCAGGACTATGGCTACACCTTC	CASSPNQDYGYTF
-	TRBV6-6	TRBJ1-4	-	TGTGCCAGCAAAGGGGACGGATATGAAAAACTGTTTTTT	CASKGDGYEKLFF
-	TRBV12-3/TRBV12-4	TRBJ2-4	-	TGTGCCAGCAGTTGCACGATTGGCGCCAAAAACATTCAGTACTTC	CASSCTIGAKNIQYF
-	TRBV30	TRBJ1-1	-	TGTGCCTGGAGTCTTGGTCACACTGAAGCTTTCTTT	CAWSLGHTEAFF
-	TRBV2	TRBJ2-7	-	TGTGCCAGCAGAGGTAAGGGGCGGTACGAGCAGTACTTC	CASRGKGRYEQYF
once	TRBV7-8	TRBJ1-2	TRBD1	TGTGCCAGCAGCTCACTTGAATCGGGGACAGGGGTGATTAACTATGGCTACACCTTC	CASSSLESGTGVINYGYTF
many	TRBV5-1	TRBJ1-1	-	TGCGCCAGCAGCTTGATCCCCGGAGGCACTGAAGCTTTCTTT	CASSLIPGGTEAFF
many	TRBV7-2	TRBJ1-2	-	TGTGCCAGCAGCCCTAGCGTCAGCGACTATGGCTACACCTTC	CASSPSVSDYGYTF
-	TRBV20-1	TRBJ2-5	-	TGCAGTGCTAGAGATCGGGGGGCGAAAGAGACCCAGTACTTC	CSARDRGAKETQYF
-	TRBV10-3	TRBJ1-4	-	TGTGCCATCGGAAACGGGGTCGGTGAAAAACTGTTTTTT	CAIGNGVGEKLFF
-	TRBV5-1	TRBJ2-5	-	TGCGCCAGCAGCTGGAGGGGAGGAGAGACCCAGTACTTC	CASSWRGGETQYF
-	TRBV20-1	TRBJ2-7	TRBD2	TGCAGTGCTAGAGATCCTAAGCGGGGGGATTACGAGCAGTACTTC	CSARDPKRGDYEQYF
once	TRBV10-3	TRBJ2-1	TRBD2	TGTGCCATCAGTGAGCGGGGGGAAAATCAAGAGACCCAGTTCTTC	CAISERGENQETQFF
-	TRBV12-3/TRBV12-4	TRBJ2-5	-	TGTGCCAGCAGTTATCAGGGTCAAGAGACCCAGTACTTC	CASSYQGQETQYF
-	TRBV7-3	TRBJ2-5	-	TGTGTCAGCAGCCTCGGCGGGCGCGGGGAGACCCAGTACTTC	CVSSLGGRGETQYF
-	TRBV7-2	TRBJ2-3	-	TGTGCCAGCAGCCCTGGGGGTCCCCTCACAGATACGCAGTATTTT	CASSPGGPLTDTQYF
-	TRBV28	TRBJ2-5	TRBD2	TGTGCCAGCAGTTTATCATCTAGCGGGGGAGGAAGAGAGACCCAGTACTTC	CASSLSSSGGGRETQYF
few	TRBV6-2/TRBV6-3	TRBJ1-5	-	TGTGCCAGCGACGGAGGGGGTGCTTATCAGCCCCAGCATTTT	CASDGGGAYQPQHF
-	TRBV5-1	TRBJ2-7	-	TGCGCCAGTGGCACAGGGAGCCCCTACGAGCAGTACTTC	CASGTGSPYEQYF
-	TRBV6-5	TRBJ2-5	-	TGTGCCAGCAGTTACCTTGGACAGTCGCAAGAGACCCAGTACTTC	CASSYLGQSQETQYF
-	TRBV7-9	TRBJ1-1	-	TGTGCCAGCAGCTTAGGTGGGGTTGGGGACACTGAAGCTTTCTTT	CASSLGGVGDTEAFF
-	TRBV12-3/TRBV12-4	TRBJ1-3	TRBD1	TGTGCCAGCAGTCCTCGGGACAGAAATCCAGAAAACACCATATATTTT	CASSPRDRNPENTIYF
-	TRBV5-1	TRBJ2-2	TRBD1	TGCGCCAGCAGCCCAACGGAAGACAGGGTGGCCACCGGGGAGCTGTTTTTT	CASSPTEDRVATGELFF
-	TRBV20-1	TRBJ2-5	TRBD1	TGCAGTGCAAAGACAGGGGGACAAGAGACCCAGTACTTC	CSAKTGGQETQYF
few	TRBV12-3/TRBV12-4	TRBJ2-5	-	TGTGCCAGCAGCCCACCTGGAGTCCCTGGGGAGACCCAGTACTTC	CASSPPGVPGETQYF
-	TRBV10-3	TRBJ2-3	TRBD2	TGTGCCATCAGTGGAGTAGCGGGGGGACCGTTTAGCACAGATACGCAGTATTTT	CAISGVAGGPFSTDTQYF
-	TRBV28	TRBJ2-3	TRBD1	TGTGCCAGCAGCACAGGGGTTGATACGCAGTATTTT	CASSTGVDTQYF
few	TRBV27	TRBJ2-7	-	TGTGCCAGCAGCCTTACGGACTACCCCCAGTACTTC	CASSLTDYPQYF
-	TRBV29-1	TRBJ2-3	TRBD2	TGCAGCGTTGTCCTAGCGGGGGGGCCTACAGATACGCAGTATTTT	CSVVLAGGPTDTQYF
-	TRBV5-1	TRBJ2-7	TRBD1	TGCGCCAGCAGCCGCTCGGGACAGGAACCCTACGAGCAGTACTTC	CASSRSGQEPYEQYF
-	TRBV5-1	TRBJ2-5	TRBD2	TGCGCCAGCAGCCTGAGACTAGCGCAAGAGACCCAGTACTTC	CASSLRLAQETQYF
-	TRBV20-1	TRBJ2-3	-	TGCAGTGCTGGCGAGGGTTCTGGGGGAGATACGCAGTATTTT	CSAGEGSGGDTQYF
-	TRBV12-3/TRBV12-4	TRBJ1-2	-	TGTGCCAGCACTTTTCTAACTGACTATGGCTACACCTTC	CASTFLTDYGYTF
-	TRBV3-1	TRBJ2-7	-	TGTGCCAGCAGCCGCGATCGGTGGGAGCAGTACTTC	CASSRDRWEQYF
few	TRBV20-1	TRBJ1-1	-	TGCAGCAGGACAGCAGATATGAACACTGAAGCTTTCTTT	CSRTADMNTEAFF
-	TRBV10-3	TRBJ1-2	TRBD1	TGTGCCATCGGGAGAACAGGGGATAACTATGGCTACACCTTC	CAIGRTGDNYGYTF
-	TRBV6-2/TRBV6-3	TRBJ1-2	-	TGTGCCAGCAGTTACTTTGCCAGCACTAACTATGGCTACACCTTC	CASSYFASTNYGYTF
few	TRBV4-2	TRBJ2-5	TRBD2	TGTGCCAGCAGCCAAGAGGCGCGGGGGGGAAAAGAGACCCAGTACTTC	CASSQEARGGKETQYF
-	TRBV4-1	TRBJ2-1	TRBD2	TGCGCCAGCAGCCAAGATAGGGAGGGACGGCCGTCCTACAATGAGCAGTTCTTC	CASSQDREGRPSYNEQFF
-	TRBV12-3/TRBV12-4	TRBJ2-5	TRBD1	TGTGCCAGCAGTGCCTCCGGACAGGACCAAGAGACCCAGTACTTC	CASSASGQDQETQYF
few	TRBV20-1	TRBJ2-5	-	TGCAGTGCCTCGGGTACCCAGATCCAAGAGACCCAGTACTTC	CSASGTQIQETQYF
-	TRBV12-3/TRBV12-4	TRBJ1-2	TRBD1	TGTGCCAGCAGACGGACAGGGCTCGTCTATGGCTACACCTTC	CASRRTGLVYGYTF
many	TRBV11-1	TRBJ1-2	TRBD1	TGTGCCAGCAGCGCGGGACAGGGGATCTATGGCTACACCTTC	CASSAGQGIYGYTF
many	TRBV7-9	TRBJ2-1	-	TGTGCCAGCAGCTCAGTGGGGGTGCGGAATGAGCAGTTCTTC	CASSSVGVRNEQFF